The 25 T cell receptor beta chains listed next were all sequenced from one sample in a study of T-cell reconstitution after alpha-beta-depleted transplantation in children. Molecular barcoding with unique molecular identifiers was used for the TCRbeta library. MiXCR, run by TCRdb on the PCR reads, gives a single entry per CDR3 protein. Of a few hundred thousand distinct CDR3 sequences detected, 25% to 30% appear once; the ten largest clones hold approximately 39%. The sample was PBMCs, taken before TCRalphabeta/CD19-depleted stem cell transplant. The receptors shown here come from a boy less than two years old with Wiskott-Aldrich syndrome, due to receive a stem cell transplant.

This clonotype is a singleton in its sample. The chain carries TRBV1 and TRBJ2-1; the D call in the table, TRBD2, was not verified against the DNA. TRBV1 is a known pseudogene. This CDR3 is built from 20 residues. This CDR3 reads CTSSQERASGRMKFYNEQFF. Written as DNA, the CDR3 is TGCACCAGCAGCCAAGAGCGGGCTAGCGGGAGAATGAAGTTCTACAATGAGCAGTTCTTC.

This chain joins TRBV9 and TRBJ2-1, with 7 bases fitting TRBD2. The CDR3 covers 16 residues. Looked up from germline, CDR1 is SGDLS and CDR2 is YYNGEE. With V trimmed by 2 bases and J by 2 bases, 7 bases remained unmatched. The CDR3 DNA reads TGTGCCAGCAGCGTCCGAGTTGCGGGAGCCTACAATGAGCAGTTCTTC. Its translation is CASSVRVAGAYNEQFF. Looking up the rest from reference TRBV9 and TRBJ2-1 gives the full variable domain: DSGVTQTPKHLITATGQRVTLRCSPRSGDLSVYWYQQSLDQGLQFLIQYYNGEERAKGNILERFSAQQFPDLHSELNLSSLELGDSALYFCASSVRVAGAYNEQFFGPGTRLTVL.

The rearrangement uses TRBV15 and TRBJ1-1, with 8 bases that match TRBD1. CDR1 and CDR2 from the germline V gene are LNHNV and YYDKDF (reference sequence). V lost 5 bases, J lost 1 base, and 9 bases stayed unmatched. The CDR3 contains 16 residues. The CDR3 reads CATSYRPGQGNTEAFF. CDR3 bases: TGTGCCACCAGCTACCGACCCGGACAGGGGAACACTGAAGCTTTCTTT.

The genes are TRBV29-1 and TRBJ2-1; possible D gene TRBD1, 7 bases. With 4 bases removed from V and 2 bases from J, the gap between germline ends came to 9 bases. Germline V gives CDR1 SQVTM, CDR2 ANQGSEA. The CDR3 has 13 amino acids. The CDR3 DNA is TGCAGCGTTGTCAGGGGGGCCTACAATGAGCAGTTCTTC. This gives the protein CSVVRGAYNEQFF.

V is TRBV5-1 and J is TRBJ2-5; no clear D. The length of the CDR3 is 13 residues. Trimming removed 4 bases at V and 1 base at J, with 8 bases between. CDR1 and CDR2 (germline): SGHRS, YFSETQ. The CDR3 region has the DNA TGCGCCAGCAGCGGCCTTCCCCAAGAGACCCAGTACTTC. Translating gives CASSGLPQETQYF.

Only a few counts were recorded for this clonotype. The chain combines TRBV7-9 with TRBJ2-1, with D hard to call. The length of the CDR3 is 17 residues. The V gene lost 1 base and the J gene lost 0 bases, with 13 bases spanning the gap. Germline V gene sequence: CDR1 SEHNR, CDR2 FQNEAQ (reference sequence). CDR3 protein: CASSLGPGQGSYNEQFF. As DNA, the CDR3 is TGTGCCAGCAGCTTAGGACCCGGGCAAGGCTCCTACAATGAGCAGTTCTTC.

This chain uses TRBV12-3 or TRBV12-4 with TRBJ1-1; D unclear. Trimming removed 5 bases at V and 2 bases at J, with 12 bases between. This CDR3 contains 14 residues. The CDR3 loop is CASSGRRINTEAFF. The CDR3, as DNA: TGTGCCAGCAGTGGCCGTAGGATCAACACTGAAGCTTTCTTT.

J is TRBJ2-5 and V is TRBV9, with D possibly being TRBD2 (7 bases). V lost 2 bases, J lost 2 bases, and 13 bases lay in between. The CDR3 consists of 15 residues. Germline V gene data show CDR1 as SGDLS and CDR2 as YYNGEE. The CDR3 region is CASSVGGARQETQYF. CDR3 coding DNA: TGTGCCAGCAGCGTTGGGGGGGCCAGACAAGAGACCCAGTACTTC.

The table lists this clonotype with a count of one. The V and J genes are TRBV12-3 or TRBV12-4 and TRBJ2-2; 9 bases line up with TRBD2. Germline trimming cut 5 bases from V and 5 bases from J; bases unmatched to any gene: 6. CDR3 size: 15 residues. The CDR3 region is CASSPGLATTGELFF. CDR3 DNA: TGTGCCAGCAGTCCGGGACTAGCTACGACCGGGGAGCTGTTTTTT.

The chain recombines TRBV4-1 with TRBJ1-5; tentative D call: TRBD1 (5 bases). The CDR3 is 15 residues long. Trimming stripped 0 bases from V and 4 bases from J, with 10 bases between. Germline values: CDR1 MGHRA, CDR2 YSYEKL. The CDR3 here is CASSQEARVNQPQHF. CDR3 DNA sequence: TGCGCCAGCAGCCAAGAGGCCAGGGTGAATCAGCCCCAGCATTTT.

This sequence joins TRBV21-1 and TRBJ2-6. TRBV21-1 constitutes a pseudogene. CDR3 size: 16 residues. CDR3 nucleotides: TGTGCCAGCAGCAAAGAAAAGAGCTCTGGGGCCAACGTCCTGACTTTC. It encodes CASSKEKSSGANVLTF.

This clonotype was seen more than once but under ten times. The rearrangement uses TRBV29-1 and TRBJ2-5; TRBD2 aligns across 11 bases. CDR1 and CDR2 (germline): SQVTM, ANQGSEA. The CDR3 has 15 residues. The V and J ends lost 6 bases and 2 bases, in that order; junction bases with no gene match: 8. The CDR3 loop reads CSVTSGRGGQETQYF. The CDR3 bases are TGCAGCGTCACTAGCGGGAGAGGGGGTCAAGAGACCCAGTACTTC.

The chain joins TRBV6-1 to TRBJ2-4; 7 bases are a match to TRBD1. This CDR3 is built from 12 residues. V shed 6 bases and J 8 bases; nucleotides not matched to a gene: 4. CDR1 is MNHNS and CDR2 is SASEGT in the germline V gene. CDR3 sequence: CASRSTGYIQYF. The CDR3 nucleotides are TGTGCCAGCAGATCGACAGGGTACATTCAGTACTTC.

This chain connects TRBV27 to TRBJ1-5, with TRBD1 as a possible D gene (5 bases). Germline V gene lookup returns CDR1 MNHEY and CDR2 SMNVEV (reference sequence). Trimming shortened V by 5 bases and J by 0 bases, and 11 bases separated the two germline ends. The CDR3 is made up of 15 amino acids. The CDR3 loop reads CASSTTGYSNQPQHF. The CDR3, as DNA: TGTGCCAGCAGTACCACAGGTTATAGCAATCAGCCCCAGCATTTT.

The rearrangement links TRBV6-1 to TRBJ1-1, with 7 bases lining up with TRBD1. The junction had 6 bases not matched to a gene; V was cut back by 6 bases and J by 5 bases. This CDR3 contains 13 residues. Germline CDR1 reads MNHNS; CDR2 reads SASEGT. CDR3 sequence: CASRRQGGTEAFF. In nucleotides, the CDR3 is TGTGCCAGCAGGCGACAGGGTGGAACTGAAGCTTTCTTT.

Only a few counts were recorded for this clonotype. The chain has TRBV15 and TRBJ2-1; 7 bases map to TRBD2. CDR1 is LNHNV, CDR2 YYDKDF, per germline (reference sequence). This CDR3 has 16 amino acids. V was pared by 1 base and J by 5 bases, with 8 bases of the junction left unmatched. CDR3 loop: CATSRVIPSGNNEQFF. The CDR3 DNA reads TGTGCCACCAGCAGAGTGATCCCTAGCGGAAACAATGAGCAGTTCTTC.

This chain connects TRBV6-5 to TRBJ2-7, with 9 bases that match TRBD1. The CDR3 has 17 amino acids. V shed 0 bases and J 4 bases; nucleotides not matched to a gene: 10. Germline V gives CDR1 MNHEY, CDR2 SVGAGI. CDR3 sequence reads: CASSYSMPGQGFYEQYF. CDR3 bases: TGTGCCAGCAGTTACTCGATGCCGGGACAGGGATTTTACGAGCAGTACTTC.

The rearrangement links TRBV5-1 to TRBJ2-1, with a possible D match to TRBD1 (5 bases). Germline-derived CDR1 and CDR2 are SGHRS and YFSETQ. V was cut by 0 bases and J by 4 bases, with 17 bases left in between. This CDR3 has 17 amino acids. This chain's CDR3 is CASSLGLRQFSYNEQFF. As DNA, the CDR3 is TGCGCCAGCAGCTTGGGTCTAAGACAGTTTTCTTACAATGAGCAGTTCTTC.

A few counts support this clonotype. This chain joins TRBV20-1 and TRBJ2-2; TRBD1 agrees at 10 bases. The CDR3 has 16 residues. Per the germline V gene, CDR1 is DFQATT and CDR2 is SNEGSKA (reference sequence). Losses at the gene ends were 3 bases for V and 4 bases for J; bases not matched to a gene: 8. DNA for the CDR3: TGCAGTGCTAGCCCTCCGGGACAGGGGACCACCGGGGAGCTGTTTTTT. Amino acids: CSASPPGQGTTGELFF.

This clonotype was observed a handful of times. V gene TRBV11-3 combines with J gene TRBJ2-1, with 8 bases fitting TRBD2. Germline CDR1 SGHNT, CDR2 YENEEA. This CDR3 spans 13 amino acids. V was pared by 5 bases and J by 6 bases, with 3 bases of the junction left unmatched. CDR3 nucleotides: TGTGCCAGCAGCCACGGGACTAGCAATGAGCAGTTCTTC. Encoded protein: CASSHGTSNEQFF.

This chain uses TRBV7-9 with TRBJ2-7; D might be TRBD2 (5 bases). The CDR3 has 12 residues. The V and J ends lost 4 bases and 4 bases respectively, with 8 bases between them. Germline assignment: CDR1 SEHNR and CDR2 FQNEAQ (reference sequence). CDR3 sequence reads: CASSYGLYEQYF. The CDR3 coding sequence is TGTGCCAGCAGCTACGGACTGTACGAGCAGTACTTC.

There are a few counts of this clonotype. The chain recombines TRBV5-1 with TRBJ2-1; TRBD1 agrees at 7 bases. J gave up 2 bases and V 5 bases, and 7 bases lay outside the gene matches. The CDR3 has 15 residues. In germline, CDR1 is SGHRS, CDR2 YFSETQ. The chain's CDR3 is CASRRVGGAYNEQFF. For the CDR3, the DNA is TGCGCCAGCAGACGCGTAGGGGGCGCCTACAATGAGCAGTTCTTC. Based on the CDR3 plus reference TRBV5-1 and TRBJ2-1, the full variable domain is KAGVTQTPRYLIKTRGQQVTLSCSPISGHRSVSWYQQTPGQGLQFLFEYFSETQRNKGNFPGRFSGRQFSNSRSEMNVSTLELGDSALYLCASRRVGGAYNEQFFGPGTRLTVL.

The rearrangement uses TRBV10-3 and TRBJ1-2; weak D call: TRBD1 (5 bases). The CDR3 is made up of 15 amino acids. From germline, CDR1 is ENHRY and CDR2 SYGVKD. Trimming stripped 10 bases from V and 4 bases from J, with 22 bases between. The chain's CDR3 is CASCPGGPTSYGYTF. DNA for the CDR3: TGTGCCAGTTGCCCGGGGGGACCGACCTCCTATGGCTACACCTTC.

This clonotype has just a few counts. The chain joins TRBV20-1 to TRBJ2-5; the match to TRBD2 covers 7 bases. The V segment lost 3 bases and the J segment 1 base; nucleotides outside the gene matches: 5. This CDR3 has 14 residues. Germline CDR1 and CDR2: DFQATT and SNEGSKA (reference sequence). The CDR3 DNA is TGCAGTGCTAGCGAAGCGGGACGCCAAGAGACCCAGTACTTC. Translated, it gives CSASEAGRQETQYF.

This clonotype was observed a handful of times. J is TRBJ2-1 and V is TRBV5-1; possibly TRBD2 for D (6 bases). Germline lookup yields CDR1 SGHRS and CDR2 YFSETQ. CDR3 length: 13 residues. Trimming removed 4 bases at V and 8 bases at J, with 13 bases between. CDR3 protein: CASSPHTGDEQFF. Written as DNA, the CDR3 is TGCGCCAGCAGCCCACACACGGGGGATGAGCAGTTCTTC. Supplemented by reference TRBV5-1 and TRBJ2-1, the full variable domain reads KAGVTQTPRYLIKTRGQQVTLSCSPISGHRSVSWYQQTPGQGLQFLFEYFSETQRNKGNFPGRFSGRQFSNSRSEMNVSTLELGDSALYLCASSPHTGDEQFFGPGTRLTVL.